This T cell receptor (beta chain) came from a study of OX40 agonist ivuxolimab in advanced cancers. Study as a whole: Among those treated, three patients had partial responses, one with hepatocellular carcinoma and two with cutaneous melanoma. Overall study findings and caveats: Nonresponders included some who also had low normalized T-cell clonal expansion.

A remark on this clone: Its antigen is still unknown.

Germline loops: CDR1 MNHNS, CDR2 SASEGT. The CDR3 is 15 residues long. V lost 8 bases, J lost 7 bases, and 11 bases stayed unmatched. The table came from immunoSEQ multiplex PCR; TCRdb's copy has only in-frame clones and leaves some out. Of approximately 77,000 clones listed, around four fifths are singletons. Sequencing used CD4+ or CD8+ T cells sorted from blood, obtained in a trial of the OX40 agonist ivuxolimab. The TCR was taken from an adult with an advanced solid tumor such as melanoma, head and neck, liver or kidney cancer. The V call is TRBV6-1, the J call TRBJ2-7; 13 nucleotides match TRBD2. In DNA, the CDR3 is TGTGCCAGCGGAACTAGCGGGAGGGCATTAGGTGAGCAGTACTTC. Translated: CASGTSGRALGEQYF.